Sequencing of this T cell receptor beta chain was carried out in a study of T-cell memory formation after mild COVID-19. Study outcomes and limitations: Detection of some responders pre-infection suggested pre-existing cross-reactive memory T cells participated.

This clonotype has ten or more counts. Its antigen is currently unknown. With constant-segment primers, 5'RACE yielded cDNA libraries of TCR alpha and TCR beta that carried sample barcodes and UMIs. TCRdb reprocessed the 5' RACE reads via MiXCR and lists one record per CDR3 protein. This sample carries 350,000 to 500,000 distinct CDR3 sequences, 23% of them seen once, and the ten largest clones take about an eighth. This CDR3 region has 13 residues. With 6 bases removed from V and 5 bases from J, the gap between germline ends came to 13 bases. The clonotype was recovered from an adult woman who had mild COVID-19 (a few samples of this study predate the infection). Cell type and time point are not known. The sequenced sample consisted of PBMCs or a T cell subset sorted from them (not recorded which). The chain links TRBV12-3 or TRBV12-4 to TRBJ2-5, with a possible D match to TRBD1 (6 bases). The CDR3 sequence is CASRRGGVETQYF. CDR3 DNA: TGTGCCAGCAGACGAGGGGGTGTGGAGACCCAGTACTTC.